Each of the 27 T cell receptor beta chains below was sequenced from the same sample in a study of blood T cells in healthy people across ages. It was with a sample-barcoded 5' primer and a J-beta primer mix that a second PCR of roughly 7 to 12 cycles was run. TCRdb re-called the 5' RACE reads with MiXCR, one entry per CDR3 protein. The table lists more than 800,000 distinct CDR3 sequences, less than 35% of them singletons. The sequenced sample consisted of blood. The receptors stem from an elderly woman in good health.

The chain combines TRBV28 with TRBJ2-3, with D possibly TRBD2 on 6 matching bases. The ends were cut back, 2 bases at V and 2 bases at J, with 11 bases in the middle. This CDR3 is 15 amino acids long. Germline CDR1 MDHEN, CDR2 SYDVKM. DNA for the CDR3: TGTGCCAGCAGTTTAGCGCGGGAAGACACAGATACGCAGTATTTT. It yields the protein CASSLAREDTDTQYF.

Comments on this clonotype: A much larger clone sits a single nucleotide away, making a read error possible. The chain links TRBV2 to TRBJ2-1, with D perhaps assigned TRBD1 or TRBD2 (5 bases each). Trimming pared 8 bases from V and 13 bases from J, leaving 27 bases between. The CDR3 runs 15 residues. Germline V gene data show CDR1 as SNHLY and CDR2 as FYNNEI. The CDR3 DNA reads TGTGCCAGCGAAGGGACGTCGAGCAAACAAGAGACCCAGTTCTTC. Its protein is CASEGTSSKQETQFF.

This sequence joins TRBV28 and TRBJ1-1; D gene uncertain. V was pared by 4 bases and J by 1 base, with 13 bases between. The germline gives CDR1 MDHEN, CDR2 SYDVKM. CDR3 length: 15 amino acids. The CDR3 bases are TGTGCCAGCAGTTCCTATTTTACAGCGAACACTGAAGCTTTCTTT. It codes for CASSSYFTANTEAFF.

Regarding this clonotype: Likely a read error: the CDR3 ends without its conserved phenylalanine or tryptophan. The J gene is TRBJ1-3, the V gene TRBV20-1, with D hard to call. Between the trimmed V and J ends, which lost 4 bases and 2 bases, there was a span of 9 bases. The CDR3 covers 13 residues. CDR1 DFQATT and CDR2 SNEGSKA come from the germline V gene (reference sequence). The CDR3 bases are TGCAGTGCTATCGTGGGTACTGGAAACACCATATATTGT. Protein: CSAIVGTGNTIYC.

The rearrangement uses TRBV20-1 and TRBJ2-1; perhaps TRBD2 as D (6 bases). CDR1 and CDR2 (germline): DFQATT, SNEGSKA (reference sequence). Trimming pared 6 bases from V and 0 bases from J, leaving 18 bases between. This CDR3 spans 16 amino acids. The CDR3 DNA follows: TGCAGTGCCCCTAGCGACCCATTTAGCTCCTACAATGAGCAGTTCTTC. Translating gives CSAPSDPFSSYNEQFF.

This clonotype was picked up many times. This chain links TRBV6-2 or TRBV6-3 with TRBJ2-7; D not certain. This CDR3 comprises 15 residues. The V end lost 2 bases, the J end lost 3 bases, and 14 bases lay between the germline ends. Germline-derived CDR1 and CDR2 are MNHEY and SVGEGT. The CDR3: CASSYGRSFHYEQYF. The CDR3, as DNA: TGTGCCAGCAGTTACGGCCGGTCCTTCCACTACGAGCAGTACTTC.

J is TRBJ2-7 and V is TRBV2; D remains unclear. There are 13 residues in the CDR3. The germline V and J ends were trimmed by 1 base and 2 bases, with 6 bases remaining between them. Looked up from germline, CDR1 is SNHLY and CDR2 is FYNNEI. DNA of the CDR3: TGTGCCAGCAGTGAAGGCAGAACCTACGAGCAGTACTTC. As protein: CASSEGRTYEQYF.

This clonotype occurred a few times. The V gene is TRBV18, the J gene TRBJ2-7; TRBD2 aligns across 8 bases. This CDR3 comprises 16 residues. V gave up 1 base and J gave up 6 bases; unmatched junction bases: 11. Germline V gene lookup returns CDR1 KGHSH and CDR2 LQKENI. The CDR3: CASSPRSGGRLSEQYF. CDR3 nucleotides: TGTGCCAGCTCACCACGGTCGGGGGGGCGGCTCAGCGAGCAGTACTTC.

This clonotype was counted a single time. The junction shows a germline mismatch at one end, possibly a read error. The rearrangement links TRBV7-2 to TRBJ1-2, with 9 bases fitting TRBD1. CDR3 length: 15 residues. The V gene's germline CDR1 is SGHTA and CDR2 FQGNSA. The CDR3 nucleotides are TGTGCCGGCAGCTCGGGGACAGGGAGGAGCTATGGCTACACCTTC. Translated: CAGSSGTGRSYGYTF.

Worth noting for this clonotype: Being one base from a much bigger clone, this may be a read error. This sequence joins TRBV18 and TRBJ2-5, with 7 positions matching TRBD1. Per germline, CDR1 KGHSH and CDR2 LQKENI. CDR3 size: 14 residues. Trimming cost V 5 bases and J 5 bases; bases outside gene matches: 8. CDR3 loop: CASSSNRGWETQYF. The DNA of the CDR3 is TGTGCCAGCTCATCAAACAGGGGTTGGGAGACCCAGTACTTC.

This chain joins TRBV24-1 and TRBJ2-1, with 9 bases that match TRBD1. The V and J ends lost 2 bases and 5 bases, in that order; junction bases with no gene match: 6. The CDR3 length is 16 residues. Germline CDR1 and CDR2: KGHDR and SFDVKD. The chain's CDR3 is CATSDSGTGQDNEQFF. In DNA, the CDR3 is TGTGCCACCAGTGATTCCGGGACAGGGCAGGACAATGAGCAGTTCTTC.

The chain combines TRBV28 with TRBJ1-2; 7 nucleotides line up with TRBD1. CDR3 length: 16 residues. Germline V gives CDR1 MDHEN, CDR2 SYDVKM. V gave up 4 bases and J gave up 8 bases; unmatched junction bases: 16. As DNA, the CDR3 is TGTGCCAGCAGTTATTATGGAGGGGGCGCAGTAGGAGGCTACACCTTC. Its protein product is CASSYYGGGAVGGYTF.

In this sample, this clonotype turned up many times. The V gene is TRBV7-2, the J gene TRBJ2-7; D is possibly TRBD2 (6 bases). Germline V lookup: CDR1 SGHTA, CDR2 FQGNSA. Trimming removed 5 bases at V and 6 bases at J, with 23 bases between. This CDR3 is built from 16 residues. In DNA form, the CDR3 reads TGTGCCAGCAGCCTTTATAGGGGCCAGGGAGGTACCGAGCAGTACTTC. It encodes CASSLYRGQGGTEQYF.

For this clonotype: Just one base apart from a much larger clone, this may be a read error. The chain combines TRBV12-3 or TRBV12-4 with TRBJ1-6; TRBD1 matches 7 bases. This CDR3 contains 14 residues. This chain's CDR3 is CVSSIGTESSPLHF. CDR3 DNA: TGTGTCAGCAGTATAGGGACAGAGTCTTCACCCCTCCACTTT.

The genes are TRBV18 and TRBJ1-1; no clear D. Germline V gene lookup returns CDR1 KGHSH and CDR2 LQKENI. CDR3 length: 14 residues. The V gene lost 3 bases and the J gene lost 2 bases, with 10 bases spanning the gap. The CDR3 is CASSPTTFNTEAFF. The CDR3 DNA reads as TGTGCCAGCTCACCGACCACGTTTAACACTGAAGCTTTCTTT. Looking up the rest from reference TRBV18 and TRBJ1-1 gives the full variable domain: NAGVMQNPRHLVRRRGQEARLRCSPMKGHSHVYWYRQLPEEGLKFMVYLQKENIIDESGMPKERFSAEFPKEGPSILRIQQVVRGDSAAYFCASSPTTFNTEAFFGQGTRLTVV.

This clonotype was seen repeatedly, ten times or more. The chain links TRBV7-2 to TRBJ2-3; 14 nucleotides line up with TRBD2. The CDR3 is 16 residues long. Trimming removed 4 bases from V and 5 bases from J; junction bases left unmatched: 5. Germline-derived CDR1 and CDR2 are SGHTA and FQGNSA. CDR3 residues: CASSSGLAGALDTQYF. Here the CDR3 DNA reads TGTGCCAGCAGCTCGGGACTAGCGGGGGCTCTAGATACGCAGTATTTT.

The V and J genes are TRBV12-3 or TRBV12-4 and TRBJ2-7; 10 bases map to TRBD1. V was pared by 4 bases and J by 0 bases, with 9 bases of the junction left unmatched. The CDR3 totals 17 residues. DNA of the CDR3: TGTGCCAGCAGTTCTTGGACAGGGGGTCCGAGCTCCTACGAGCAGTACTTC. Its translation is CASSSWTGGPSSYEQYF.

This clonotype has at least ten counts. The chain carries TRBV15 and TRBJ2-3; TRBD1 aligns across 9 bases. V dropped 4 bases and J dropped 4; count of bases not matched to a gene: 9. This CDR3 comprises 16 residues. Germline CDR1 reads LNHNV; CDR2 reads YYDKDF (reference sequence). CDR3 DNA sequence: TGTGCCACCAGCATTCCCGGGACAGGGAACCCAGATACGCAGTATTTT. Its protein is CATSIPGTGNPDTQYF.

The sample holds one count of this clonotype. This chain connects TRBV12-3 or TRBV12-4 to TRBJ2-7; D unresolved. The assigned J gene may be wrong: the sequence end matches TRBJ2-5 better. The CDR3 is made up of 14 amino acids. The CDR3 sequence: CASSFGPSRETQYF. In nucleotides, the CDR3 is TGTGCCAGCAGTTTCGGGCCCTCGAGGGAGACCCAGTACTTC.

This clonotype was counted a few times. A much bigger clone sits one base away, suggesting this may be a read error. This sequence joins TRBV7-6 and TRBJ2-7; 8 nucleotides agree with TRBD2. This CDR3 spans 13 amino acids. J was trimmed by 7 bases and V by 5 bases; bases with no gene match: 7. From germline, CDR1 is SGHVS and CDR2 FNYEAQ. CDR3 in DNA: TGTGCCAGCAGCCGGGGGGGCTGGAGGGAGCAGTACTTC. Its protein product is CASSRGGWREQYF.

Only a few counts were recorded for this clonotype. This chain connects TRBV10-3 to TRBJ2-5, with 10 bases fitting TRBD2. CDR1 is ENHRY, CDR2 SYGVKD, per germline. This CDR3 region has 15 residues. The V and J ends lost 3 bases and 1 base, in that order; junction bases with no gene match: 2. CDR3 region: CAISDASGGQETQYF. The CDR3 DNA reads TGTGCCATCAGTGATGCTAGCGGGGGCCAAGAGACCCAGTACTTC.

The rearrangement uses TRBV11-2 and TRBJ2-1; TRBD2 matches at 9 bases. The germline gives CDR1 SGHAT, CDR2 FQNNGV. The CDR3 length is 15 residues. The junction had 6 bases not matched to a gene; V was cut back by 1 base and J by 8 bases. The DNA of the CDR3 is TGTGCCAGCAGCTTAGTCGCGGGGGGGCCCGATGAGCAGTTCTTC. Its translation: CASSLVAGGPDEQFF.

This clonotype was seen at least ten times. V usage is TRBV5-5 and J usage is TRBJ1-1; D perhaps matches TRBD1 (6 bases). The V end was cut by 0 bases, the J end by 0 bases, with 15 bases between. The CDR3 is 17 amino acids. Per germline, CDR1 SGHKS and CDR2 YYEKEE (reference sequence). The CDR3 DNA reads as TGTGCCAGCAGCTTGGGAACAGGGAGCGCCATGAACACTGAAGCTTTCTTT. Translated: CASSLGTGSAMNTEAFF.

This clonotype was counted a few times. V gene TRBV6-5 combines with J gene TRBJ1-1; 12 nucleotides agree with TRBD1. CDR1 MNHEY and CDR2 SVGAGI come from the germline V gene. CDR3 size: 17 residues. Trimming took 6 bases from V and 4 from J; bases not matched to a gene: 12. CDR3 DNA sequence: TGTGCCAGCAGCTATAAAGGGACAGGGGGCTGGGGCACTGAAGCTTTCTTT. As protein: CASSYKGTGGWGTEAFF.

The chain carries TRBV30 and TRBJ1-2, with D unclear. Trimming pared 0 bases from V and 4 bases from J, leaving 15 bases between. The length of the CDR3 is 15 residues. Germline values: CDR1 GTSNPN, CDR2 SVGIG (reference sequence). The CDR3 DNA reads TGTGCCTGGAGTGTACCTAGGAGAGCCGCCTATGGCTACACCTTC. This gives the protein CAWSVPRRAAYGYTF.

The CDR3, as DNA: TGTGCCAGCAGTTATGTGCCCGGGGGGGGTTTTGAAACTGAAGCTTTCTTT. Translation: CASSYVPGGGFETEAFF. The chain links TRBV6-2 or TRBV6-3 to TRBJ1-1, with D possibly matching TRBD1 (5 bases). V lost 3 bases and J 5 bases, leaving 22 bases between the germline ends. CDR3 length: 17 residues. CDR1 is MNHEY and CDR2 is SVGEGT in the germline V gene.

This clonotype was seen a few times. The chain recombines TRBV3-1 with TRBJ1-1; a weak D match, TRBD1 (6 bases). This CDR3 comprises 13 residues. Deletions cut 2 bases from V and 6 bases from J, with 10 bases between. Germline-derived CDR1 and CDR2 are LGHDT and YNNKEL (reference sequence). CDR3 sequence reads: CASSQRQVAEAFF. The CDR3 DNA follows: TGTGCCAGCAGCCAAAGACAGGTCGCTGAAGCTTTCTTT.